The rows below give T cell receptor beta chains drawn from one sample of a study of blood T cell repertoires in COVID-19. Libraries were prepared by immunoSEQ multiplex PCR; TCRdb keeps only in-frame clonotypes and omits some of them. The sample has tens of thousands of clones, about four fifths seen once. The sample consisted of peripheral blood. The receptors come from a man aged 55 to 70 with acute or convalescent COVID-19. CDR3s leave out the opening cysteine and the closing phenylalanine or tryptophan. Fields, in order: J gene, V gene, CDR3 protein.

J: TRBJ2-1; V: TRBV4-1; CDR3: ASSQEAGGALGQF
J: TRBJ1-1; V: TRBV11-2; CDR3: ASSLKGQPYGTEAF
J: TRBJ2-5; V: TRBV7-9; CDR3: ASSFGQGGKETQY
J: TRBJ1-6; V: TRBV25-1; CDR3: ARRQGPLWYNSPLH
J: TRBJ2-1; V: TRBV29-1; CDR3: SARDRGHGEQF
J: TRBJ2-7; V: TRBV25-1; CDR3: ASTDSTTSYEQY
J: TRBJ2-5; V: TRBV28; CDR3: ASSLPRGGKAQETQY
J: TRBJ1-5; V: TRBV5-5; CDR3: ASSLRQGGPQPQH
J: TRBJ2-3; V: TRBV5-1; CDR3: ASSFSDFTDTQY
J: TRBJ1-5; V: TRBV7-2; CDR3: ASSLSTLANQPQH
J: TRBJ1-1; V: TRBV30; CDR3: AWSLTGNTEAF
J: TRBJ1-5; V: TRBV7-2; CDR3: ASSPTPGGYSNQPQH
J: TRBJ1-2; V: TRBV15; CDR3: ATSSDRQGLNYGYT
J: TRBJ1-5; V: TRBV19; CDR3: ASRPSGGQPQH
J: TRBJ1-2; V: TRBV12-3/TRBV12-4; CDR3: ASSFRGFGGYT
J: TRBJ2-1; V: TRBV10-1; CDR3: ASSESAGARNEQF
J: TRBJ2-1; V: TRBV2; CDR3: ASSEGSGGSNEQF
J: TRBJ1-2; V: TRBV3-1/TRBV3-2; CDR3: ASRVTGALYGYT
J: TRBJ2-1; V: TRBV3-1/TRBV3-2; CDR3: ASRLAGSNNEQF
J: TRBJ1-2; V: TRBV12-3/TRBV12-4; CDR3: ASTWGGNDYT
J: TRBJ1-1; V: TRBV7-2; CDR3: ASSLMGSAQGTEAF
J: TRBJ2-5; V: TRBV6-5; CDR3: ASSWGSQETQY
J: TRBJ2-7; V: TRBV7-2; CDR3: ASSLPGKSSYEQY
J: TRBJ2-7; V: TRBV7-9; CDR3: ASSLPGVSYEQY
J: TRBJ2-3; V: TRBV9; CDR3: ASSVAQGTDTQY
J: TRBJ1-1; V: TRBV3-1/TRBV3-2; CDR3: ASSPPQLNTEAF
J: TRBJ2-7; V: TRBV3-1/TRBV3-2; CDR3: ASSDFSYEQY
J: TRBJ1-1; V: TRBV11-2; CDR3: ASSLDREDEAF
J: TRBJ2-2; V: TRBV5-1; CDR3: ASSRETSGGPGELF
J: TRBJ2-1; V: TRBV9; CDR3: ASSGQIYNEQF
J: TRBJ1-2; V: TRBV7-9; CDR3: ASSQAGNLYGYT
J: TRBJ2-2; V: TRBV5-6; CDR3: ASSPLERAGELF
J: TRBJ1-5; V: TRBV24-1; CDR3: ATSDTDRDGQPQH
J: TRBJ1-1; V: TRBV12-3/TRBV12-4; CDR3: ASRADRGLAF
J: TRBJ1-1; V: TRBV3-1/TRBV3-2; CDR3: ASSPSEMNTEAF
J: TRBJ1-1; V: TRBV6-5; CDR3: ASSPTLSMNTEAF
J: TRBJ1-5; V: TRBV2; CDR3: ASSTRQGAQPQH
J: TRBJ1-3; V: TRBV14; CDR3: ASSRYWTGGNTIY
J: TRBJ1-5; V: TRBV3-1/TRBV3-2; CDR3: ASAEGNNQPQH
J: TRBJ2-7; V: TRBV6-6; CDR3: ASSPDRGYEQY
J: TRBJ1-5; V: TRBV15; CDR3: ATSTDRGRNQPQH
J: TRBJ1-2; V: TRBV12-3/TRBV12-4; CDR3: ASSSDRGYGYT
J: TRBJ2-3; V: TRBV27; CDR3: ASSLSASGGPSPDTQY
J: TRBJ1-1; V: TRBV29-1; CDR3: STVPWNTEAF
J: TRBJ1-4; V: TRBV24-1; CDR3: ATSDSGTGDEKLF
J: TRBJ1-3; V: TRBV5-1; CDR3: ASSSIAGGVGGNTIY
J: TRBJ2-7; V: TRBV12-3/TRBV12-4; CDR3: ASSIDRIEQY
J: TRBJ1-5; V: TRBV19; CDR3: ASSPRDSDQPQH
J: TRBJ2-1; V: TRBV6-2/TRBV6-3; CDR3: ASSYVGGSEQF
J: TRBJ2-1; V: TRBV7-7; CDR3: ASSLVLAVYNEQF
J: TRBJ2-1; V: TRBV9; CDR3: ASSVAGGNEQF
J: TRBJ1-1; V: TRBV12-3/TRBV12-4; CDR3: ASSVQGYTEAF
J: TRBJ1-2; V: TRBV11-2; CDR3: ASSLRTGVGYGYT
J: TRBJ1-5; V: TRBV6-4; CDR3: ASRNLGTPGRVEDQPQH
J: TRBJ1-5; V: TRBV19; CDR3: ATQTGGRSNQPQH
J: TRBJ1-1; V: TRBV11-2; CDR3: ASSSTGISLNTEAF